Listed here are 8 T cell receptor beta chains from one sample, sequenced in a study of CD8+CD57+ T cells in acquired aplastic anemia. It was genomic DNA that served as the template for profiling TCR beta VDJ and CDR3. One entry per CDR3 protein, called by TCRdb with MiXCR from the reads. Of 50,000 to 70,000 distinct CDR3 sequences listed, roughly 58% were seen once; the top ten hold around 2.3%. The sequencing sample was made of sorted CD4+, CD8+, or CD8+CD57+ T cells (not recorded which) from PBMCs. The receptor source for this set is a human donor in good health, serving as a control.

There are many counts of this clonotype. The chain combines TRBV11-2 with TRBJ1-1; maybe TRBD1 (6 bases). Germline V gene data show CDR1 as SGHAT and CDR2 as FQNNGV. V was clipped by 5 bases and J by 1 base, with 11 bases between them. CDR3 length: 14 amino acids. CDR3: CASSLQGTNTEAFF. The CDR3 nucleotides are TGTGCCAGCAGCCTACAGGGTACGAACACTGAAGCTTTCTTT. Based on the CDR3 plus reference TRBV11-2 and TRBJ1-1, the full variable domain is EAGVAQSPRYKIIEKRQSVAFWCNPISGHATLYWYQQILGQGPKLLIQFQNNGVVDDSQLPKDRFSAERLKGVDSTLKIQPAKLEDSAVYLCASSLQGTNTEAFFGQGTRLTVV.

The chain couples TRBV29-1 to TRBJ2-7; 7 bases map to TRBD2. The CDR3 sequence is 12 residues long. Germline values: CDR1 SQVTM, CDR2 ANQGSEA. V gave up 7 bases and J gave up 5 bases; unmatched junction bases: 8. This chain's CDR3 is CSASTAGNEQYF. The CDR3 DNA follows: TGCAGCGCTTCGACAGCGGGAAACGAGCAGTACTTC.

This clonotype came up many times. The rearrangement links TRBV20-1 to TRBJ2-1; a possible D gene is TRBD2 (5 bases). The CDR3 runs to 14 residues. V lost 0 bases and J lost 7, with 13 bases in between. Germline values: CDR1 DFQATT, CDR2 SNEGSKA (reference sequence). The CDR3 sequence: CSARDRASPNEQFF. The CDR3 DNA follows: TGCAGTGCTAGAGATCGGGCTAGCCCAAATGAGCAGTTCTTC.

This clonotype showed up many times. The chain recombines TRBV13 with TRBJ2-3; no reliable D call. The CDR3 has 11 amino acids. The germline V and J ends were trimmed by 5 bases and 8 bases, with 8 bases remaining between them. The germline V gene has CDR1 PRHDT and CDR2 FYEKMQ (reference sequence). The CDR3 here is CASSLRSTQYF. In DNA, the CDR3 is TGTGCCAGCAGCCTCCGTTCTACGCAGTATTTT. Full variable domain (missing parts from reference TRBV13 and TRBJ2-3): AAGVIQSPRHLIKEKRETATLKCYPIPRHDTVYWYQQGPGQDPQFLISFYEKMQSDKGSIPDRFSAQQFSDYHSELNMSSLELGDSALYFCASSLRSTQYFGPGTRLTVL.

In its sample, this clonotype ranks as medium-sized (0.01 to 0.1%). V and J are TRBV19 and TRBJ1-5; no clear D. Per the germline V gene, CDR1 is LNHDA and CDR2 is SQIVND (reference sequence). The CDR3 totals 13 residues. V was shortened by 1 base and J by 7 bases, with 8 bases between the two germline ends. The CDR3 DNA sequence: TGTGCCAGTAGTATAGCGGTTGGGCAGCCCCAGCATTTT. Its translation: CASSIAVGQPQHF.

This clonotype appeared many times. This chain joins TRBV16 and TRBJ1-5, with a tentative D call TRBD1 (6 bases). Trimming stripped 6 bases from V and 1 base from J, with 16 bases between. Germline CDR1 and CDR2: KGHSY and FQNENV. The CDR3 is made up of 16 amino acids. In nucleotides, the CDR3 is TGTGCCAGCAGTTCGGGGGGCGGCGGGAGCAATCAGCCCCAGCATTTT. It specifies CASSSGGGGSNQPQHF.

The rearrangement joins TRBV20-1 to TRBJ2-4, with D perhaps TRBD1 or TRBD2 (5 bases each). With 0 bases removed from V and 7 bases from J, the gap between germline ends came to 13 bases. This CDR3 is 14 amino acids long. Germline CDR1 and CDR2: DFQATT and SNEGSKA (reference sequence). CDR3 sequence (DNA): TGCAGTGCTAGAGATTTGGGTGAGGGGAACATTCAGTACTTC. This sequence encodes CSARDLGEGNIQYF.

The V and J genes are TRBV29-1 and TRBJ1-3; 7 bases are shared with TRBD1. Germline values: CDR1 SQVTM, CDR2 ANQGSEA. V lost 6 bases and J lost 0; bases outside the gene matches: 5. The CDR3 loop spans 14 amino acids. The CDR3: CSVGTATSGNTIYF. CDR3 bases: TGCAGCGTCGGGACAGCAACCTCTGGAAACACCATATATTTT.